This TCR beta chain originates from a study of beta chain features in type 1 diabetes. General study results and limits: In the patient group, naive, central memory and Treg TCRB repertoires seemed more alike than in the healthy donor group. Shortening that was moderate but significant affected the TCRB CDR3s of Type 1 diabetes patients in all four CD4+ subsets. There was no resolution here of whether HLA type influences TCRB rearrangement.

The isolated RNA, all of it, was reverse transcribed, so expressed TCRB transcripts were what got sequenced. The average output of naive, central memory and regulatory T cell samples was several million reads. Method: immunoSEQ multiplex PCR; TCRdb's copy keeps in-frame clones and lacks some. Counted here are hundreds of thousands of clones, 14% occurring once; the ten biggest clones make up about 6.6%. The CDR3 runs to 15 residues. The germline CDR1 and CDR2 sequences are SGHTA and FQGNSA. Trimming left V 2 bases short and J 7 bases short, with 15 bases between. This clone has only a few counts. The antigen is not known.

Specimen: central memory CD4+ T cells from blood. The TCR was taken from a man aged 30-40 years in good health. This sequence joins TRBV7-2 and TRBJ1-5; the D is unclear. The DNA of the CDR3 is TGTGCCAGCAGCTTATGGGGTGGGGATGCCCAGCCCCAGCATTTT. This codes for CASSLWGGDAQPQHF.